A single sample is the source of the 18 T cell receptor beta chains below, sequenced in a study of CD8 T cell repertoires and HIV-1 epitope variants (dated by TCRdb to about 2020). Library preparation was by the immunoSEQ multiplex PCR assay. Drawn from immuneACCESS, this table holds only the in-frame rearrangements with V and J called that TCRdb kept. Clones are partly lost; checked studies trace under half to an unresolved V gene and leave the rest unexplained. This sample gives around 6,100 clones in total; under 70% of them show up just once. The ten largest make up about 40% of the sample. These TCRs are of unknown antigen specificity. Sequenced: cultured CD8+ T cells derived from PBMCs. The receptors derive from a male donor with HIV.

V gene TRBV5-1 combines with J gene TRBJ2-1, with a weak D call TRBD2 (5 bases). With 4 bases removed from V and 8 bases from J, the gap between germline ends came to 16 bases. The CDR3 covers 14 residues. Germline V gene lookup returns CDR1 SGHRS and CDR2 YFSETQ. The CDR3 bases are TGCGCCAGCAGCCCGGAAATATTGGAGGATGAGCAGTTCTTC. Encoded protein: CASSPEILEDEQFF.

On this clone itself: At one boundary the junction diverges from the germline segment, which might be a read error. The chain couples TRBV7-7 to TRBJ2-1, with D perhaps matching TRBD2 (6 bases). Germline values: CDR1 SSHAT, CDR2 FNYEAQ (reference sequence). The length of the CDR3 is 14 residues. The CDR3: CASSFGGALNEQFF. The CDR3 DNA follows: TGTGCTAGCAGCTTCGGGGGAGCTCTCAATGAGCAGTTCTTC.

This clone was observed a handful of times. CDR3 nucleotides: TGTGCCTGGAGTGGTGGGGGGGACCCCTCCTACGAGCAGTACTTC. Amino acids: CAWSGGGDPSYEQYF. The gene calls are TRBV30 and TRBJ2-7, with 7 bases fitting TRBD2. The ends lost 1 base at V and 0 bases at J; junction bases unmatched: 6. The length of the CDR3 is 15 residues. From germline, CDR1 is GTSNPN and CDR2 SVGIG (reference sequence).

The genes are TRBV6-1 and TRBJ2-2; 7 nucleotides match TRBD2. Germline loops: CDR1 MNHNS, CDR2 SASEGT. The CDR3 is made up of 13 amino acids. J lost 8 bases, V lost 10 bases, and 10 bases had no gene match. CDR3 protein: CATLQREGGELFF. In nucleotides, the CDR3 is TGTGCCACCTTACAGCGGGAAGGGGGGGAGCTGTTTTTT.

Here the CDR3 reads CASSLAPRDTQYF. The CDR3 DNA sequence: TGCGCCAGCAGCTTGGCCCCCAGGGATACGCAGTATTTT. The chain employs TRBV5-1 and TRBJ2-3; D unclear. Between the trimmed V and J ends, which lost 0 bases and 6 bases, there was a span of 8 bases. The CDR3 extends over 13 amino acids. Germline V gene lookup returns CDR1 SGHRS and CDR2 YFSETQ.

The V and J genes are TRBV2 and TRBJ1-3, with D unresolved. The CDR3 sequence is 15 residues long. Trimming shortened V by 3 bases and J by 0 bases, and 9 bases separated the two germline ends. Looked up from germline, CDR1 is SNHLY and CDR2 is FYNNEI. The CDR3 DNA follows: TGTGCCAGCAGTGATCCTTTCATCTCTGGAAACACCATATATTTT. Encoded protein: CASSDPFISGNTIYF.

The CDR3 nucleotides are TGTGCCAGCAGTTTAATAGCGGCCATTCGGGGAGATACGCAGTATTTT. The encoded protein is CASSLIAAIRGDTQYF. The gene calls are TRBV28 and TRBJ2-3, with D perhaps matching TRBD2 (6 bases). The length of the CDR3 is 16 residues. The germline V gene encodes CDR1 MDHEN and CDR2 SYDVKM. With 2 bases removed from V and 5 bases from J, the gap between germline ends came to 17 bases.

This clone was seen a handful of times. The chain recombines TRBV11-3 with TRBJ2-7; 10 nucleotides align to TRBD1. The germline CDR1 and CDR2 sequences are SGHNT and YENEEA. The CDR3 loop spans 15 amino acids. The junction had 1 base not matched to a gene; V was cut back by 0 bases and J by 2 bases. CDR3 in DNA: TGTGCCAGCAGCTTAGATGGGACAGGGGCCTACGAGCAGTACTTC. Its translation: CASSLDGTGAYEQYF. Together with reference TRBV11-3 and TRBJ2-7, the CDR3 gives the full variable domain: EAGVVQSPRYKIIEKKQPVAFWCNPISGHNTLYWYLQNLGQGPELLIRYENEEAVDDSQLPKDRFSAERLKGVDSTLKIQPAELGDSAVYLCASSLDGTGAYEQYFGPGTRLTVT.

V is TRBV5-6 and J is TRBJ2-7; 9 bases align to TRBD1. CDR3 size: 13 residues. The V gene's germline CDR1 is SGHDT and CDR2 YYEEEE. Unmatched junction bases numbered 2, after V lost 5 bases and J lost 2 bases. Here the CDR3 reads CASSWDRAYEQYF. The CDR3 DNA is TGTGCCAGCAGTTGGGACAGGGCCTACGAGCAGTACTTC.

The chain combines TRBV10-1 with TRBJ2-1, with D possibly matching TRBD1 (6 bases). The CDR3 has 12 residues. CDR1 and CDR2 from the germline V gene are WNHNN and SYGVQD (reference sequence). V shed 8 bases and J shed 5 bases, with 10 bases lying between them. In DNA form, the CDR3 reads TGCGCCAGCCAGGGGTACAACAATGAGCAGTTCTTC. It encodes CASQGYNNEQFF.

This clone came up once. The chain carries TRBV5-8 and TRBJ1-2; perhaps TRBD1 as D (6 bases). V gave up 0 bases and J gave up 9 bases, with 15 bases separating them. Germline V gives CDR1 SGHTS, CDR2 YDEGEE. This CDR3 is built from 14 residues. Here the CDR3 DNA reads TGTGCCAGCAGCTTGGGGCAGGGGCTGATACGCTACACCTTC. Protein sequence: CASSLGQGLIRYTF.

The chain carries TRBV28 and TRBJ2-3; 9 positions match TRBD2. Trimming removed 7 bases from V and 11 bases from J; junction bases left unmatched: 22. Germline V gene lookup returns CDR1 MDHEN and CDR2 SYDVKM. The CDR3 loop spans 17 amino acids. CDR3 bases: TGTGCCAGCACCCCGGGAAGGCTAGCGGGGTCCGGTATCTTGCAGTATTTT. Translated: CASTPGRLAGSGILQYF.

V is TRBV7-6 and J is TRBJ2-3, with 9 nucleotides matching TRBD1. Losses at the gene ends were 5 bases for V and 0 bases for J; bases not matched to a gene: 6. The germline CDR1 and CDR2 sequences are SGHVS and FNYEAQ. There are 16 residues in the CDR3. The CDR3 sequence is CASSSTGGRSTDTQYF. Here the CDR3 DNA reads TGTGCCAGCAGCAGTACAGGGGGCCGTAGCACAGATACGCAGTATTTT.

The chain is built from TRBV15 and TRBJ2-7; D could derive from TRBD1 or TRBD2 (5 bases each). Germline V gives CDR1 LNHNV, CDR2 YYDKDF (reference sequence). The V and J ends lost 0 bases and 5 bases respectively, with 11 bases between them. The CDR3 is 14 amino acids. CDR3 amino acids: CATSRDKMGDEQYF. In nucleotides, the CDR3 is TGTGCCACCAGCAGAGATAAAATGGGGGACGAGCAGTACTTC.

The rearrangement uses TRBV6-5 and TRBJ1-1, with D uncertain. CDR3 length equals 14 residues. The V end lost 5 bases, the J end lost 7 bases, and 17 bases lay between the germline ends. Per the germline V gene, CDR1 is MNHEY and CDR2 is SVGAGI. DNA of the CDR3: TGTGCCAGCAGTGAATGGGTCGGAGATTTTGAAGCTTTCTTT. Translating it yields CASSEWVGDFEAFF.

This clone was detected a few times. The CDR3 loop is CAIRGTGGEYGYTF. In nucleotides, the CDR3 is TGTGCCATCCGCGGGACAGGGGGAGAATATGGCTACACCTTC. The chain is built from TRBV7-9 and TRBJ1-2; 11 positions agree with TRBD1. With V trimmed by 10 bases and J by 5 bases, 9 bases remained unmatched. Germline lookup yields CDR1 SEHNR and CDR2 FQNEAQ (reference sequence). The CDR3 loop spans 14 amino acids.

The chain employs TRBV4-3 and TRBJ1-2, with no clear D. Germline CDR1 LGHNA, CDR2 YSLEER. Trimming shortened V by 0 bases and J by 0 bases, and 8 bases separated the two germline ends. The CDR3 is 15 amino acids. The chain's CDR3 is CASSQELGSNYGYTF. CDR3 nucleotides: TGCGCCAGCAGCCAAGAGCTCGGATCTAACTATGGCTACACCTTC.

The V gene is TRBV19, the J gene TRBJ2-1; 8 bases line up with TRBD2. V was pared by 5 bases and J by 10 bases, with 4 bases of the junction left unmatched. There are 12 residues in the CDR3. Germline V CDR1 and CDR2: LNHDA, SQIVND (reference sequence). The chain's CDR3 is CASSFVAGEQFF. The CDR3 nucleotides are TGTGCCAGTAGTTTCGTAGCGGGAGAGCAGTTCTTC.